Below, 24 T cell receptor beta chains from the same sample are listed, as sequenced in a study of T cells in Graves' hyperthyroidism and ophthalmopathy. TCR beta CDR3 region amplification was performed from RNA transcripts. The study used the HTBI primer set for a first-round RT-PCR of the TCR CDR3. MiXCR, run by TCRdb on the multiplex PCR reads, gives a single entry per CDR3 protein. Among 450,000 to 600,000 distinct CDR3 sequences listed, about 15% were seen once. Input material: blood. These receptors originate from a woman in her thirties or forties with Graves' hyperthyroidism.

This clonotype was counted at least ten times. The junction differs from germline at one of its ends, possibly a read error. This chain links TRBV5-1 with TRBJ1-5; D ambiguous. The CDR3 sequence is 13 residues long. Germline V gives CDR1 SGHRS, CDR2 YFSETQ. CDR3 residues: CASSLDINQPQHF. For the CDR3, the DNA is TGTGCCAGCAGCTTAGACATCAATCAGCCCCAGCATTTT.

This clonotype has just a few counts. The rearrangement uses TRBV9 and TRBJ2-7, with 8 bases aligning to TRBD2. The CDR3 sequence is 15 residues long. CDR1 is SGDLS and CDR2 is YYNGEE in the germline V gene. Losses at the gene ends were 4 bases for V and 3 bases for J; bases not matched to a gene: 9. The CDR3 is CASSSRSGIDYEQYF. The CDR3 DNA reads as TGTGCCAGCAGCTCCCGTAGCGGGATAGACTACGAGCAGTACTTC.

Concerning this clonotype: With a much larger clone just one base away, this may be a read error. The conserved phenylalanine or tryptophan is not found at the CDR3 terminus, so this likely reflects a read error. This chain joins TRBV28 and TRBJ1-2; TRBD1 agrees at 9 bases. From germline, CDR1 is MDHEN and CDR2 SYDVKM. This CDR3 is 14 amino acids long. Trimming removed 7 bases from V and 4 bases from J; junction bases left unmatched: 7. CDR3 bases: TGTGCCAGCACCGGGACAGGGCTTGGCTATGGCTACACCCTC. Translated: CASTGTGLGYGYTL.

This clonotype has at least ten counts. This chain joins TRBV5-6 and TRBJ2-1, with 7 positions matching TRBD2. The trim removed 0 bases at V and 0 bases at J, leaving 9 bases unmatched. The CDR3 covers 18 residues. Germline V gene lookup returns CDR1 SGHDT and CDR2 YYEEEE. The CDR3 DNA reads TGTGCCAGCAGCTTGGGGGAGGGCCTCTTTCCCTCCTACAATGAGCAGTTCTTC. It translates to CASSLGEGLFPSYNEQFF. The full variable domain, its missing parts supplied by reference TRBV5-6 and TRBJ2-1, is DAGVTQSPTHLIKTRGQQVTLRCSPKSGHDTVSWYQQALGQGPQFIFQYYEEEERQRGNFPDRFSGHQFPNYSSELNVNALLLGDSALYLCASSLGEGLFPSYNEQFFGPGTRLTVL.

This clonotype was picked up a small number of times. The V and J genes are TRBV4-1 and TRBJ1-3, with a possible D match to TRBD1 (6 bases). V was shortened by 2 bases and J by 3 bases, with 20 bases between the two germline ends. Germline-derived CDR1 and CDR2 are MGHRA and YSYEKL. The CDR3 is made up of 18 amino acids. The CDR3 sequence: CASSQILLGGFRGNTIYF. The CDR3 DNA follows: TGCGCCAGCAGCCAAATACTACTAGGGGGTTTTCGTGGAAACACCATATATTTT.

This clonotype showed up many times. The CDR3 is CASSLAIVGETQYF. The CDR3 DNA reads as TGTGCCAGCAGCTTAGCGATAGTGGGGGAGACCCAGTACTTC. This chain joins TRBV7-8 and TRBJ2-5; D gene unclear. V dropped 0 bases and J dropped 5 bases, with 10 bases sitting between them. This CDR3 spans 14 amino acids. Germline V gives CDR1 SGHVS, CDR2 FQNEAQ.

This clonotype was seen ten or more times. The gene calls are TRBV27 and TRBJ2-7, with 10 bases matching TRBD2. The CDR3 contains 20 residues. Germline-derived CDR1 and CDR2 are MNHEY and SMNVEV (reference sequence). V was clipped by 5 bases and J by 3 bases; unmatched bases: 22. The chain's CDR3 is CASSPMKTSGTSGINYEQYF. DNA of the CDR3: TGTGCCAGCAGTCCCATGAAAACTAGCGGGACTTCAGGAATAAACTACGAGCAGTACTTC.

This clonotype has ten or more counts. The rearrangement links TRBV2 to TRBJ2-1, with TRBD1 matching 9 bases. Germline CDR1 reads SNHLY; CDR2 reads FYNNEI. This CDR3 has 16 residues. The trim removed 9 bases at V and 0 bases at J, leaving 9 bases unmatched. CDR3: CASRNQGQGSYNEQFF. DNA for the CDR3: TGTGCCAGTCGGAACCAGGGACAGGGCTCCTACAATGAGCAGTTCTTC. The full variable domain, completed using reference TRBV2 and TRBJ2-1, is EPEVTQTPSHQVTQMGQEVILRCVPISNHLYFYWYRQILGQKVEFLVSFYNNEISEKSEIFDDQFSVERPDGSNFTLKIRSTKLEDSAMYFCASRNQGQGSYNEQFFGPGTRLTVL.

This clonotype was detected only a few times. The rearrangement joins TRBV27 to TRBJ2-1; the match to TRBD2 covers 12 bases. Germline lookup yields CDR1 MNHEY and CDR2 SMNVEV (reference sequence). This CDR3 has 15 amino acids. V lost 3 bases, J lost 9 bases, and 6 bases stayed unmatched. The CDR3 spells CASSFASGRVGEQFF. The CDR3 DNA sequence: TGTGCCAGCAGTTTTGCTAGCGGGAGGGTGGGTGAGCAGTTCTTC.

The rearrangement links TRBV20-1 to TRBJ1-5; D is perhaps TRBD1 (6 bases). The CDR3 contains 17 residues. The V and J ends lost 6 bases and 2 bases respectively, with 23 bases between them. CDR1 DFQATT and CDR2 SNEGSKA come from the germline V gene (reference sequence). CDR3 loop: CSAVALGGGGGNQPQHF. CDR3 in DNA: TGCAGTGCAGTCGCCTTAGGGGGGGGAGGAGGCAATCAGCCCCAGCATTTT.

Only a few counts were recorded for this clonotype. The junction departs from the called germline gene at one end, perhaps through a read error. The V gene is TRBV30, the J gene TRBJ2-7; the D is unclear. CDR3 length equals 13 residues. In germline, CDR1 is GTSNPN, CDR2 SVGIG (reference sequence). The DNA of the CDR3 is TGTGCCTGGAGTGTACGGGCTACCCACGAACAGTACTTC. Its translation is CAWSVRATHEQYF. Drawing the rest from reference TRBV30 and TRBJ2-7, the complete variable domain is SQTIHQWPATLVQPVGSPLSLECTVEGTSNPNLYWYRQAAGRGLQLLFYSVGIGQISSEVPQNLSASRPQDRQFILSSKKLLLSDSGFYLCAWSVRATHEQYFGPGTRLTVT.

CDR3 bases: TGCGCCAGCAGTGAGTCGAGGGGGGCCGGGGAGCTGTTTTTT. Amino acids: CASSESRGAGELFF. This chain links TRBV10-1 with TRBJ2-2; D might be TRBD1 or TRBD2, each matching 6 bases. Germline V gene data show CDR1 as WNHNN and CDR2 as SYGVQD (reference sequence). CDR3 length: 14 residues. Trimming took 0 bases from V and 6 from J, leaving 8 bases between them.

This clonotype showed up many times. The CDR3 DNA sequence: TGTGCCAGCAGTTTACGTCGGTACCCCTACGAGCAGTACTTC. Translation: CASSLRRYPYEQYF. The chain joins TRBV28 to TRBJ2-7; D remains ambiguous. Germline CDR1 and CDR2: MDHEN and SYDVKM. The CDR3 has 14 residues. V was pared by 2 bases and J by 2 bases, with 10 bases between. Complete variable domain (other parts from reference TRBV28 and TRBJ2-7): DVKVTQSSRYLVKRTGEKVFLECVQDMDHENMFWYRQDPGLGLRLIYFSYDVKMKEKGDIPEGYSVSREKKERFSLILESASTNQTSMYLCASSLRRYPYEQYFGPGTRLTVT.

The table lists this clonotype with a few counts. This sequence joins TRBV9 and TRBJ1-5; possible D gene TRBD1, 5 bases. The CDR3 has 15 amino acids. Germline assignment: CDR1 SGDLS and CDR2 YYNGEE. Trimming cost V 0 bases and J 7 bases, with 14 bases left between them. Here the CDR3 reads CASSVEWDSGQPQHF. Here the CDR3 DNA reads TGTGCCAGCAGCGTAGAGTGGGACTCTGGACAGCCCCAGCATTTT.

The V call is TRBV19, the J call TRBJ1-3; tentatively, D is TRBD1 (5 bases). V was trimmed by 3 bases and J by 2 bases, leaving 11 bases between them. This CDR3 comprises 15 residues. Germline V lookup: CDR1 LNHDA, CDR2 SQIVND (reference sequence). DNA of the CDR3: TGTGCCAGTAGTATTGGGCCAGGGCCTGGAAACACCATATATTTT. Protein: CASSIGPGPGNTIYF.

This clonotype turned up a few times. CDR3 loop: CSARVTGTGEFYSNQPQHF. Written as DNA, the CDR3 is TGCAGTGCTAGAGTGACCGGGACAGGGGAGTTTTATAGCAATCAGCCCCAGCATTTT. The rearrangement uses TRBV20-1 and TRBJ1-5, with 10 bases lining up with TRBD1. Per germline, CDR1 DFQATT and CDR2 SNEGSKA (reference sequence). The length of the CDR3 is 19 residues. Unmatched junction bases numbered 12, after V lost 1 base and J lost 0 bases.

This clonotype has a handful of counts. The rearrangement links TRBV10-3 to TRBJ2-7; D is possibly TRBD1 (6 bases). V shed 2 bases and J shed 1 base, with 9 bases lying between them. This CDR3 is built from 14 residues. Germline CDR1 is ENHRY and CDR2 is SYGVKD. The CDR3 DNA sequence: TGTGCCATCAGTGAGGAAGGACAGTCCTACGAGCAGTACTTC. Its protein is CAISEEGQSYEQYF.

With regard to this clonotype: A single base separates this from a much larger clone, so it may be a read error. V usage is TRBV11-2 and J usage is TRBJ2-1; D ambiguous. Germline CDR1 and CDR2: SGHAT and FQNNGV. V was trimmed by 1 base and J by 10 bases, leaving 26 bases between them. CDR3 size: 18 residues. The CDR3 region has the DNA TGTGCCAGCAGCTTAGGTAGGTCGGCTACCCGCGAGGTGGGGGAGCAGTTCTTC. This gives the protein CASSLGRSATREVGEQFF.

This clonotype occurred many times. This sequence joins TRBV27 and TRBJ2-5; perhaps TRBD2 as D (8 bases). This CDR3 is 16 amino acids long. Germline V gene data show CDR1 as MNHEY and CDR2 as SMNVEV (reference sequence). With 1 base removed from V and 4 bases from J, the gap between germline ends came to 16 bases. For the CDR3, the DNA is TGTGCCAGCAGTTTATGGCCGGGAGGGGGCATAGAGACCCAGTACTTC. It codes for CASSLWPGGGIETQYF.

V and J are TRBV20-1 and TRBJ2-5, with TRBD2 as a possible D gene (6 bases). The V and J ends lost 3 bases and 4 bases respectively, with 12 bases between them. The CDR3 loop spans 13 amino acids. Germline V CDR1 and CDR2: DFQATT, SNEGSKA (reference sequence). CDR3 sequence reads: CSARSGAVETQYF. For the CDR3, the DNA is TGCAGTGCTAGGTCGGGAGCGGTAGAGACCCAGTACTTC.

This clonotype was observed many times. The chain couples TRBV28 to TRBJ2-3; 7 bases align to TRBD2. There are 15 residues in the CDR3. The germline CDR1 and CDR2 sequences are MDHEN and SYDVKM. Losses at the gene ends were 4 bases for V and 1 base for J; bases not matched to a gene: 5. CDR3 nucleotides: TGTGCCAGCAGTTCGGGGGGATCTGGCACAGATACGCAGTATTTT. It translates to CASSSGGSGTDTQYF. The whole variable domain, filled in from reference TRBV28 and TRBJ2-3, reads DVKVTQSSRYLVKRTGEKVFLECVQDMDHENMFWYRQDPGLGLRLIYFSYDVKMKEKGDIPEGYSVSREKKERFSLILESASTNQTSMYLCASSSGGSGTDTQYFGPGTRLTVL.

This clonotype was observed a few times. The J gene is TRBJ2-7, the V gene TRBV27, with 9 bases identical to TRBD2. Per the germline V gene, CDR1 is MNHEY and CDR2 is SMNVEV (reference sequence). CDR3 size: 14 residues. With 5 bases clipped from V and 5 bases from J, the junction kept 7 bases outside the gene matches. The CDR3 DNA reads TGTGCCAGCAGTGAGGCAGCGGGAGGTGACGAGCAGTACTTC. Its translation: CASSEAAGGDEQYF.

This clonotype was counted many times. The rearrangement joins TRBV29-1 to TRBJ2-1; 8 bases agree with TRBD1. Germline loops: CDR1 SQVTM, CDR2 ANQGSEA. V dropped 4 bases and J dropped 8; count of bases not matched to a gene: 4. The CDR3 has 12 residues. Here the CDR3 DNA reads TGCAGCGTTGGGACAGGGATGGATGAGCAGTTCTTC. Translation: CSVGTGMDEQFF.

The chain links TRBV12-3 or TRBV12-4 to TRBJ2-1; 14 bases fit TRBD2. The CDR3 runs to 17 residues. The V segment lost 4 bases and the J segment 0 bases; nucleotides outside the gene matches: 2. The DNA for the CDR3 is TGTGCCAGCAGTTATGGACTAGCGGGAGGCTCCTACAATGAGCAGTTCTTC. As protein: CASSYGLAGGSYNEQFF.